A selection of T cell receptor beta chains follows, all from one sample in a study of early T cells in non-severe SARS-CoV-2 infection. TCRdb redid the calling of the 5' RACE reads with MiXCR, one entry per CDR3 protein. The data contain more than 30,000 distinct CDR3 sequences, around 6.8% of them singletons. Here the sequenced sample was whole blood, taken at baseline. These receptors all stem from an adult who was a healthcare worker with PCR-confirmed SARS-CoV-2 infection or an uninfected control (not recorded which). Each CDR3 is given with its conserved first and last residue. A D gene is named only where the DNA matches it firmly. Size values are once, few and many counts, or a class for expanded clones, and some rows have none.

CASSIYSGRAGEQFF	TGTGCCAGCAGCATTTATAGCGGGAGAGCGGGAGAGCAGTTCTTC	TRBD2	TRBJ2-1	TRBV28	few
CASSETGTDTQYF	TGTGCCAGCAGTGAAACAGGGACAGATACGCAGTATTTT	.	TRBJ2-3	TRBV6-5	many
CASSPRTGELFF	TGTGCCAGCAGCCCGAGGACCGGGGAGCTGTTTTTT	.	TRBJ2-2	TRBV7-9	few
CASSLLGGNEQFF	TGTGCCAGCAGTTTATTGGGTGGTAATGAGCAGTTCTTC	.	TRBJ2-1	TRBV28	many
CSVRQGNQPQHF	TGCAGCGTTAGACAGGGAAATCAGCCCCAGCATTTT	TRBD1	TRBJ1-5	TRBV29-1	many
CATSGPGTGSNYGYTF	TGTGCCACCAGTGGTCCCGGGACAGGGTCGAACTATGGCTACACCTTC	TRBD1	TRBJ1-2	TRBV24-1	many
CASRPLAGSSYNEQFF	TGTGCCAGCAGACCTCTAGCGGGAAGCTCCTACAATGAGCAGTTCTTC	TRBD2	TRBJ2-1	TRBV25-1	many
CATSEPLAGGPTDTQYF	TGTGCCACCAGTGAACCTCTAGCGGGGGGCCCCACAGATACGCAGTATTTT	TRBD2	TRBJ2-3	TRBV24-1	many
CATSSNRGTDTQYF	TGTGCCACCAGCAGCAACAGGGGCACAGATACGCAGTATTTT	.	TRBJ2-3	TRBV15	few
CATSRTGRAEEQYF	TGTGCCACCAGCAGAACCGGGAGGGCCGAGGAGCAGTACTTC	TRBD2	TRBJ2-7	TRBV15	many
CASSKSRDRGHEQFF	TGTGCCAGCAGTAAAAGTAGGGACAGGGGACATGAGCAGTTCTTC	TRBD1	TRBJ2-1	TRBV2	many
CATSTESGNTIYF	TGTGCCACCAGTACGGAATCTGGAAACACCATATATTTT	.	TRBJ1-3	TRBV24-1	few
CASSYYREFTDTQYF	TGTGCCAGCAGCTACTACAGGGAGTTCACAGATACGCAGTATTTT	.	TRBJ2-3	TRBV7-9	.
CASNLLTSGRDNEQFF	TGTGCCAGTAATCTATTGACTAGCGGGAGGGACAATGAGCAGTTCTTC	TRBD2	TRBJ2-1	TRBV7-9	many
CSAREVTEAQYF	TGCAGTGCTAGGGAGGTAACCGAGGCCCAGTACTTC	.	TRBJ2-7	TRBV20-1	few
CASSSMGLAGETQYF	TGTGCTAGCAGCTCCATGGGACTAGCGGGGGAGACCCAGTACTTC	TRBD2	TRBJ2-5	TRBV7-7	few
CSAPKTGRQETQYF	TGCAGTGCTCCCAAGACAGGGAGACAAGAGACCCAGTACTTC	TRBD1	TRBJ2-5	TRBV20-1	many
CAITGTSGMNTGELFF	TGTGCCATTACCGGGACTAGCGGGATGAACACCGGGGAGCTGTTTTTT	TRBD2	TRBJ2-2	TRBV10-3	.
CSARRGFQETQYF	TGCAGTGCTAGGCGGGGATTCCAAGAGACCCAGTACTTC	.	TRBJ2-5	TRBV20-1	few
CASSQDFRGGGETQYF	TGTGCCAGCAGCCAAGATTTCAGAGGGGGTGGAGAGACCCAGTACTTC	.	TRBJ2-5	TRBV4-2	few
CASSVEARSYEQYF	TGTGCCAGCAGCGTAGAGGCCAGATCCTACGAGCAGTACTTC	.	TRBJ2-7	TRBV9	.
CASSLDGLLSETQYF	TGTGCCAGCAGCCTCGACGGCCTTCTATCGGAGACCCAGTACTTC	.	TRBJ2-5	TRBV6-6	few